The clone carrying this T cell receptor (beta chain) has just one count. This sample was taken from a study of blood T cell repertoires in COVID-19. Across the whole study: COVID-19 samples from acute and convalescent phases originated in the United States, Italy and Spain. The cDNA or gDNA used as material had been derived from T cells, B-cell-depleted T cells, or PBMCs.

CDR1 is LNHDA, CDR2 SQIVND, per germline (reference sequence). Trimming removed 5 bases from V and 14 bases from J, with 19 bases in between. The CDR3 contains 14 residues. In the original workflow: Reference gene primer amplification gave estimated nucleated cell counts. Clones were read by immunoSEQ multiplex PCR, and TCRdb kept only the in-frame ones, dropping some. That table supplies the V and J calls and clone size; D and trimming were determined from the DNA. The sample contains some 150,000 clones, nearly 85% of which appear only once. The chain has TRBV19 and TRBJ1-6, with a tentative D call TRBD1 (5 bases). The receptor's source is a human donor in a cohort sampled during active COVID-19. Sequencing was done on a sample of peripheral blood. CDR3 residues: CASSSGPGYQTLHF. The CDR3 DNA reads as TGTGCCAGTAGTTCAGGGCCGGGTTATCAGACCCTCCACTTT.